One sample yielded the 3 T cell receptor beta chains listed below, sequenced in a study of T cell responses to AZD1222 COVID-19 vaccine. Measured with immunoSEQ multiplex PCR; TCRdb has only the in-frame clones, and not every one. The sample has 95,000 to 100,000 clones; more than 70% are singletons. Sequencing used peripheral blood, obtained on day 0 of AZD1222 vaccination. These receptor sequences come from an adult in good health.

This chain links TRBV28 with TRBJ1-1, with TRBD1 matching 9 bases. The CDR3 length is 15 residues. CDR1 MDHEN and CDR2 SYDVKM come from the germline V gene. Trimming at V came to 3 bases and at J to 5 bases, leaving 7 bases not matched to a gene. As DNA, the CDR3 is TGTGCCAGCAGTTTTTGGGACAGGGCTGGTACTGAAGCTTTCTTT. Translating it yields CASSFWDRAGTEAFF.

The V and J genes are TRBV11-2 and TRBJ2-2; 9 nucleotides line up with TRBD1. V trimming: 5 bases; J trimming: 1 base; junction bases outside the gene matches: 2. The CDR3 length is 15 residues. CDR1 is SGHAT and CDR2 is FQNNGV in the germline V gene. The CDR3 reads CASSRQGGNTGELFF. The CDR3 DNA reads as TGTGCCAGCAGCCGACAGGGGGGGAACACCGGGGAGCTGTTTTTT.

This clone has just a few counts. The sample carries other DNA sequences with the same CDR3. The CDR3 DNA reads TGTGCCAGCTCACCAAGCGGAGGCGCGAACACCGGGGAGCTGTTTTTT. Amino acids: CASSPSGGANTGELFF. The rearrangement uses TRBV18 and TRBJ2-2; the D gene is possibly TRBD2 (5 bases). The CDR3 length is 16 residues. Trimming left V 2 bases short and J 0 bases short, with 10 bases between. CDR1 is KGHSH and CDR2 is LQKENI in the germline V gene. The whole variable domain, remainder taken from reference TRBV18 and TRBJ2-2, is NAGVMQNPRHLVRRRGQEARLRCSPMKGHSHVYWYRQLPEEGLKFMVYLQKENIIDESGMPKERFSAEFPKEGPSILRIQQVVRGDSAAYFCASSPSGGANTGELFFGEGSRLTVL.